The present T cell receptor beta chain was sequenced within a study of CD8 T cells in Susac syndrome (dated by TCRdb to between 2018 and 2021). For the study in its entirety: Repertoire sequencing was used to test whether CD8+ T cell activation and differentiation in Susac syndrome was antigen driven. The clonality of the CD8+ T cell repertoire was compared across more than 9 healthy donors, roughly 14 Susac syndrome patients and around 15 multiple sclerosis patients. What the research found in general, with its limitations: The TCR sequencing and HLA analysis was acknowledged to have included a relatively small number of individuals.

RNA was extracted with the RNeasy kit and 0.5 to 1 ug was reverse transcribed using random hexamers. The immunoSEQ multiplex PCR assay, covering 54 Vbeta and 13 Jbeta segments, was used to amplify TCR beta CDR3 regions. PCR amplification bias was corrected using a synthetic template baseline for primer optimization and computational correction. Regarding the original processing steps: Reads were assigned to V, D and J genes according to IMGT and analyzed in immunoSEQ Analyzer, with only productive sequences retained. To calculate clonality, Shannon entropy was normalized by log2 of the number of productive unique sequences and then subtracted from one. For each patient and control, public and private clones were evaluated within the 100 most prevalent clones. Clones were defined as Susac-specific when absent from the healthy and MS cohorts, from roughly 1,100 published viral clones and from other ImmuneACCESS disease sequences. TCRdb redid the processing of the public reads, applying fastp at Q25 and MiXCR, and retained in-frame beta chains. CDR3 protein sequences are deduplicated, and each keeps its most common genes and DNA. The V and J calls follow TCRdb's processing rather than the paper's. The sample table shows about 400,000 distinct CDR3 sequences, and approximately 85% are seen once. The ten largest clones represent roughly 0.11% of the sample.

The germline V gene yields MNHEY for CDR1 and SVGEGT for CDR2. CDR3 length: 15 amino acids, cysteine to phenylalanine. Only the CDR3 portion is preserved as DNA: 45 bases, with reading frame beginning at the first base. At the junction V is shortened by 7 bases and J by 1 base; bases outside the gene matches: 3. Regarding this clonotype: No cognate antigen has been identified for it. No much larger clone is present one base from it, and per-base qualities are unavailable.

Peripheral blood CD8+ and CD4+ T cells from healthy donors, Susac syndrome patients and multiple sclerosis patients were profiled by high-throughput TCR beta sequencing. The multiple sclerosis controls were treatment-naive patients whose relapsing-remitting disease, either stable or active, fulfilled the revised McDonald criteria. CD8+ TEMRA cells were enriched by FACS, while bulk CD8+ and CD4+ T cells were purified by magnetic negative isolation. Blood was collected in EDTA tubes and processed within 24 hours, with PBMCs isolated through density gradient centrifugation. PBMCs intended for TCR sequencing were cryopreserved in liquid nitrogen and thawed later in a water bath at 37 degrees C. Purity of sorted or isolated CD4+, CD8+ and CD8+ TEMRA cells was at least 90%.

Sequencing input: CD8+ T cells from PBMCs. The clonotype was recovered from a human donor with multiple sclerosis. The sequence is built from TRBV6-2 or TRBV6-3 and TRBJ2-2; 10 bases in the middle match TRBD1. The CDR3 protein sequence reads: CASTDRGLNTGELFF. The DNA is TGTGCCAGCACCGACAGGGGGCTGAACACCGGGGAGCTGTTTTTT.